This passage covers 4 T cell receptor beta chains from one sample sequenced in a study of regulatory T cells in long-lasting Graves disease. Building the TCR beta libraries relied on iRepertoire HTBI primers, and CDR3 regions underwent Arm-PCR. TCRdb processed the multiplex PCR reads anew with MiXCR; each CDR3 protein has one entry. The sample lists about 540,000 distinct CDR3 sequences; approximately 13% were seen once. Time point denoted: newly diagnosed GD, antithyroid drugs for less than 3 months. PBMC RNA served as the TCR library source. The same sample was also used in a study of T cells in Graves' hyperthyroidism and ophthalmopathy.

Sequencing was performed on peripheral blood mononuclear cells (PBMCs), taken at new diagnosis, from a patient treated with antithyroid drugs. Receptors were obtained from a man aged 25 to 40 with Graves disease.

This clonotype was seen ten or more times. The DNA for the CDR3 is TGTGCCAGCAGTTTAAGGCCGCCTCCGGGTCAGCCCCAGCATTTT. As protein: CASSLRPPPGQPQHF. The chain recombines TRBV28 with TRBJ1-5; D is uncertain. The V gene's germline CDR1 is MDHEN and CDR2 SYDVKM. V was pared by 2 bases and J by 6 bases, with 14 bases between. This CDR3 is built from 15 residues.

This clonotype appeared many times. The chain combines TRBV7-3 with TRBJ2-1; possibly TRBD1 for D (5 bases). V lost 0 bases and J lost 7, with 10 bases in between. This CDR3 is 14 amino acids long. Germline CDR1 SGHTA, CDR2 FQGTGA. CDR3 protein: CASSLTGPGNEQFF. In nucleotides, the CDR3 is TGTGCCAGCAGCTTAACGGGCCCAGGGAATGAGCAGTTCTTC.

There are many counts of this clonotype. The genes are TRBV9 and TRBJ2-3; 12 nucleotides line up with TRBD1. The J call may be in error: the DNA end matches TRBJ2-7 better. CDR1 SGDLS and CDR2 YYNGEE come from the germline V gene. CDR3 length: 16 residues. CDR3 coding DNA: TGTGCCAGCAGCGTAGAAGGGACAGGGGGCATAAACGAGCAGTACTTC. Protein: CASSVEGTGGINEQYF.

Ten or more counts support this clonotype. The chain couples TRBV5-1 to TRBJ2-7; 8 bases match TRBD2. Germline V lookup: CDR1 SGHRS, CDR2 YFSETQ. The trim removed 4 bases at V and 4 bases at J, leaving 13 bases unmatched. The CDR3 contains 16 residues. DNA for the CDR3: TGCGCCAGCAGCCACCGCGGGCAGCGGGAGTGGTACGAGCAGTACTTC. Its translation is CASSHRGQREWYEQYF.